This T cell receptor beta chain was observed in a study of OX40 agonist ivuxolimab in advanced cancers. As for the study in general: Dose-escalation patients' cancers were hepatocellular carcinoma, melanoma, renal cell or head and neck cancer.

As concerns this clone: Its specificity is unknown.

Germline values: CDR1 SGHTA, CDR2 FQGNSA. The V end lost 8 bases, the J end lost 2 bases, and 15 bases lay between the germline ends. The CDR3 sequence is 14 residues long. Here immunoSEQ multiplex PCR was the method, and the copy in TCRdb shows in-frame clones only, minus some. Here the sample spans 70,000 to 80,000 clones, approximately 90% being singletons. Study conclusions and caveats: Antigen specificity of clonally expanded peripheral T cells was not established.

The chain joins TRBV7-2 to TRBJ2-5, with D possibly TRBD2 on 6 matching bases. The receptor comes from an adult with an advanced solid tumor such as melanoma, head and neck, liver or kidney cancer. The sample consisted of CD4+ or CD8+ T cells sorted from blood, taken in a trial of the OX40 agonist ivuxolimab. In nucleotides, the CDR3 is TGTGCCAGCCGGAGAGGAGGGGCTCAAGAGACCCAGTACTTC. It specifies CASRRGGAQETQYF.